A selection of T cell receptor beta chains follows, all from one sample in a study of breast tumors, draining lymph nodes, adjacent tissues. TCRdb re-analysed the multiplex PCR reads in MiXCR, keeping a single row per CDR3 protein. The sample consists of about 130,000 distinct CDR3 sequences, roughly 21% of them appearing once. What was sequenced was axillary lymph node tissue. The receptor source for this set is a female donor with breast cancer. Some clones in this sample may be carry-over from other donors' samples. Both conserved end residues are part of each CDR3. Clone size, where shown, is once, few, many, or a class for clones that have expanded.

many	TRBV6-5	TRBJ2-1	CASSPLAGDVHEQFF
many	TRBV20-1	TRBJ1-5	CSAWTGNRNQPQHF
many	TRBV12-3/TRBV12-4	TRBJ2-1	CASSSYNEQFF
many	TRBV10-3	TRBJ2-7	CATTSAEILYEQYF
many	TRBV20-1	TRBJ2-1	CSARDLSSYNEQFF
many	TRBV7-7	TRBJ2-5	CASSGTGGGETQYF
many	TRBV19	TRBJ1-6	CASSIQGDVYSPLHF
many	TRBV7-3	TRBJ2-3	CASSPGTGGGTQYF
many	TRBV6-5	TRBJ2-7	CASSYTRDRGEQYF
NA	TRBV7-2	TRBJ1-4	CASSLGVLTTGQLFF
many	TRBV19	TRBJ2-1	CASSIDSGSYNEQFF
many	TRBV20-1	TRBJ2-5	CSARTYRGRETQYF
many	TRBV7-9	TRBJ2-5	CASSLARQHQETQYF
many	TRBV18	TRBJ2-7	CASYEQYF
many	TRBV5-1	TRBJ2-5	CASSLGTSGQETQYF
many	TRBV20-1	TRBJ2-4	CSARAQGGKNIQYF
few	TRBV27	TRBJ2-7	CASSLGTGGNEQYF
many	TRBV5-4	TRBJ1-2	CASSLVTGGAHGYTF
NA	TRBV3-1	TRBJ2-2	CAGSQGSDARRGRYGELFF
many	TRBV20-1	TRBJ2-3	CSGTLMGSSTDTQYF
many	TRBV7-8	TRBJ2-7	CASSPRALAGLNSYEQYF
NA	TRBV6-1	TRBJ1-1	CASSEAHRDTEAFF
NA	TRBV7-3	TRBJ2-1	CASSSAGLANGQFF
NA	TRBV7-3	TRBJ2-1	CASSLISGNEQFF
many	TRBV19	TRBJ1-4	CASSIAAYNEKLFF
many	TRBV30	TRBJ2-1	CASRDTVYNEQFF
NA	TRBV27	TRBJ2-3	CASSLSSLPSTDTQYF
many	TRBV15	TRBJ1-2	CATSRETGEIYGYTF